This T cell receptor (beta chain) is drawn from a study of cytotoxic CD8 clonotypes in ibrutinib-treated CLL. Sequencing was performed with immunoSEQ multiplex PCR; in TCRdb, only in-frame clones are kept and a portion is missing. This sample yields fewer than 85,000 clones, of which about 85% are seen a single time; around 5% belongs to the top ten. Germline CDR1 is LNHDA and CDR2 is SQIVND (reference sequence). CDR3 size: 17 residues. V shed 3 bases and J 1 base; nucleotides not matched to a gene: 11. This receptor was obtained from a human donor with chronic lymphocytic leukemia. The starting material was PBMCs, obtained after 12 months of ibrutinib treatment. The genes are TRBV19 and TRBJ1-1; the match to TRBD1 covers 7 bases. CDR3 DNA: TGTGCCAGTAGTATCGGACGGACAGGCGCCTCGAACACTGAAGCTTTCTTT. Its translation: CASSIGRTGASNTEAFF. Complete variable domain (other parts from reference TRBV19 and TRBJ1-1): DGGITQSPKYLFRKEGQNVTLSCEQNLNHDAMYWYRQDPGQGLRLIYYSQIVNDFQKGDIAEGYSVSREKKESFPLTVTSAQKNPTAFYLCASSIGRTGASNTEAFFGQGTRLTVV.